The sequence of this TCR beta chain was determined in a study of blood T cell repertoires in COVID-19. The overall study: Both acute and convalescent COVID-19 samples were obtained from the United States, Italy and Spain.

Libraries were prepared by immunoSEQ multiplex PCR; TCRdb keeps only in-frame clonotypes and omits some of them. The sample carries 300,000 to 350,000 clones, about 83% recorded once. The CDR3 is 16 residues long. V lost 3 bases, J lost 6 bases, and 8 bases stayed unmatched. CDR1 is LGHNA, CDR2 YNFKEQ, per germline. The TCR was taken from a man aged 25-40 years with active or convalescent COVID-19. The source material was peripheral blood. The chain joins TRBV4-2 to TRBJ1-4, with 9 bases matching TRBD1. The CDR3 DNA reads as TGTGCCAGCAGCCACCCTCCGGGACAGGGATATGAAAAACTGTTTTTT. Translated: CASSHPPGQGYEKLFF.